The 9 T cell receptor beta chains listed next were all sequenced from one sample in a study of blood T cells in healthy people across ages. Combining a sample-barcoded 5' primer with a J-beta primer mix, a second PCR ran for roughly 7 to 11 cycles. In TCRdb, the 5' RACE reads were re-called with MiXCR into one record per CDR3 protein. Of 600,000 to 1,000,000 distinct CDR3 sequences listed, around a quarter are singletons. The same sample was also studied in work on T cells of mothers and their children.

Sequencing was done on a sample of blood. The receptor set was obtained from a boy younger than 18 in good health.

The gene calls are TRBV4-3 and TRBJ1-1, with 8 bases aligning to TRBD1. Germline V gene data show CDR1 as LGHNA and CDR2 as YSLEER. The ends lost 0 bases at V and 8 bases at J; junction bases unmatched: 2. The CDR3 is made up of 13 amino acids. The CDR3 DNA follows: TGCGCCAGCAGCCAAGATAGGGACAGGGAAGCTTTCTTT. Translation gives CASSQDRDREAFF.

V usage is TRBV10-3 and J usage is TRBJ2-3; TRBD2 aligns across 10 bases. CDR1 is ENHRY, CDR2 SYGVKD, per germline. CDR3 size: 15 residues. The V segment lost 6 bases and the J segment 1 base; nucleotides outside the gene matches: 4. CDR3 residues: CAISTGTSGTDTQYF. CDR3 DNA sequence: TGTGCCATCAGCACCGGGACTAGCGGCACAGATACGCAGTATTTT.

This clonotype has a handful of counts. The chain links TRBV18 to TRBJ2-7; 13 bases are a match to TRBD2. This CDR3 spans 18 amino acids. J lost 0 bases, V lost 6 bases, and 11 bases had no gene match. Germline lookup yields CDR1 KGHSH and CDR2 LQKENI. The CDR3 is CASSPGLAGAKGSYEQYF. In DNA form, the CDR3 reads TGTGCCAGCTCCCCTGGACTAGCGGGGGCCAAGGGCTCCTACGAGCAGTACTTC.

This clonotype has just a few counts. This sequence joins TRBV7-9 and TRBJ1-1; D may be TRBD1 (6 bases). The CDR3 runs to 14 residues. Trimming took off 5 bases at V and 3 bases at J, with 13 bases between the two ends. The germline V gene has CDR1 SEHNR and CDR2 FQNEAQ (reference sequence). CDR3 sequence reads: CASSGQRGYTEAFF. The DNA of the CDR3 is TGTGCCAGCAGCGGACAGCGGGGGTACACTGAAGCTTTCTTT. Full variable domain (outside the CDR3, taken from reference TRBV7-9 and TRBJ1-1): DTGVSQNPRHKITKRGQNVTFRCDPISEHNRLYWYRQTLGQGPEFLTYFQNEAQLEKSRLLSDRFSAERPKGSFSTLEIQRTEQGDSAMYLCASSGQRGYTEAFFGQGTRLTVV.

The chain recombines TRBV29-1 with TRBJ2-5; a possible D gene is TRBD1 (6 bases). The J call could be wrong; TRBJ2-1 is a better fit for the DNA end. This CDR3 region has 13 residues. Germline assignment: CDR1 SQVTM and CDR2 ANQGSEA. The CDR3 here is CSGPGHRSNEQFF. The CDR3 bases are TGCAGCGGGCCGGGACATCGAAGCAATGAGCAGTTCTTC.

This clonotype was observed a few times. This rearrangement joins TRBV6-1 to TRBJ1-1; D possibly corresponds to TRBD1 (6 bases). V lost 0 bases and J 4 bases, leaving 18 bases between the germline ends. Germline loops: CDR1 MNHNS, CDR2 SASEGT. The CDR3 extends over 17 amino acids. The CDR3 DNA follows: TGTGCCAGCAGTGAAGCGCGGGACACCCTGGGGGGCACTGAAGCTTTCTTT. It specifies CASSEARDTLGGTEAFF.

The chain links TRBV12-3 or TRBV12-4 to TRBJ2-7; D is perhaps TRBD1 or TRBD2 (5 bases each). The CDR3 length is 14 residues. V was trimmed by 2 bases and J by 5 bases, leaving 13 bases between them. The CDR3 nucleotides are TGTGCCAGCAGTTTATCCGGGACGCTAGACGAGCAGTACTTC. Amino acid sequence: CASSLSGTLDEQYF.

A few counts support this clonotype. The chain is built from TRBV12-3 or TRBV12-4 and TRBJ2-5; 8 bases fit TRBD2. V dropped 8 bases and J dropped 4; count of bases not matched to a gene: 9. CDR3 length: 14 amino acids. In nucleotides, the CDR3 is TGTGCCAGCCAGGACTGGGCGGGAGGAGAGACCCAGTACTTC. It translates to CASQDWAGGETQYF.

V is TRBV9 and J is TRBJ2-2; 10 bases are a match to TRBD2. With V trimmed by 3 bases and J by 7 bases, 12 bases remained unmatched. The CDR3 has 17 amino acids. CDR1 and CDR2 from the germline V gene are SGDLS and YYNGEE. The CDR3 sequence is CASSAVSTSGTGGELFF. CDR3 sequence (DNA): TGTGCCAGCAGCGCCGTATCTACTAGCGGGACGGGCGGGGAGCTGTTTTTT.